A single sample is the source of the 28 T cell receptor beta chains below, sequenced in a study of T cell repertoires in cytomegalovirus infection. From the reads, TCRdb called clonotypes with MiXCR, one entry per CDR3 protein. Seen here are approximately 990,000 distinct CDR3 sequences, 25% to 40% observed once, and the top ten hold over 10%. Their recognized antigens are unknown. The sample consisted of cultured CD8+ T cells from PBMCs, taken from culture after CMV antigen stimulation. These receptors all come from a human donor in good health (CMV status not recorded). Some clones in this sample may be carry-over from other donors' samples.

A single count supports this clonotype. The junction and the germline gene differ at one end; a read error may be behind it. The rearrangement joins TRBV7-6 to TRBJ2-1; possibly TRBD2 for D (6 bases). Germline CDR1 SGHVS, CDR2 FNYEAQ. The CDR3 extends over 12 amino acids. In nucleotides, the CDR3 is TGTGTCAGCAGAGCGGGCCCCTTAGAGCAGTTCTTC. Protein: CVSRAGPLEQFF. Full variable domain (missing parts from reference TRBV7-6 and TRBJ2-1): GAGVSQSPRYKVTKRGQDVALRCDPISGHVSLYWYRQALGQGPEFLTYFNYEAQQDKSGLPNDRFSAERPEGSISTLTIQRTEQRDSAMYRCVSRAGPLEQFFGPGTRLTVL.

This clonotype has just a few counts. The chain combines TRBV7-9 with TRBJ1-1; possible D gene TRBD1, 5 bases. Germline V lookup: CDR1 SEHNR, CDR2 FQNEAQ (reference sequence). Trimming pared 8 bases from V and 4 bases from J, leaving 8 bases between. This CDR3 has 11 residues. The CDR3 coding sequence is TGTGCCAGCGTTGGGGGCACTGAAGCTTTCTTT. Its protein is CASVGGTEAFF.

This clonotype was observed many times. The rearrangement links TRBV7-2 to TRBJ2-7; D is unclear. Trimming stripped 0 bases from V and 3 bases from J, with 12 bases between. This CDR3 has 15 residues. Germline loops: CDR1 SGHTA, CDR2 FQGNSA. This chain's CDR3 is CASSLASDRLYEQYV. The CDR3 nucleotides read TGTGCCAGCAGCTTAGCCTCTGACCGCCTCTACGAGCAGTACGTC.

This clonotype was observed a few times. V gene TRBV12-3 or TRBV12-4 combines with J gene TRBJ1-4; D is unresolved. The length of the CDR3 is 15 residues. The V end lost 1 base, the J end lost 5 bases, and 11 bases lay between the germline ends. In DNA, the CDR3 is TGTGCCAGCAGTTTAGTGGCAGGCAGAAATGAAAAACTGTTTTTT. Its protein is CASSLVAGRNEKLFF.

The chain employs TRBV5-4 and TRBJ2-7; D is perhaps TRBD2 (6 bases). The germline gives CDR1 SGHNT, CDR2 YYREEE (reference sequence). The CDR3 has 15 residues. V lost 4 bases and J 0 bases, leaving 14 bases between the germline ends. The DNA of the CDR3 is TGTGCCAGCAGCCCTGGGACTTACTACTCCTACGAGCAGTACTTC. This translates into CASSPGTYYSYEQYF.

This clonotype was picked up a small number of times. The CDR3 DNA is TGTGCCAGCAGCACCGGACTAGAACTTACGCAGTATTTT. Protein sequence: CASSTGLELTQYF. This chain joins TRBV9 and TRBJ2-3; 7 bases align to TRBD2. Germline V gene sequence: CDR1 SGDLS, CDR2 YYNGEE. The CDR3 totals 13 residues. V trimming: 4 bases; J trimming: 8 bases; junction bases outside the gene matches: 7.

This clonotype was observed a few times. The CDR3 DNA follows: TGTGCCAGCAGCCTGCGGGAGAAAGCGGGGGGCCCAGATACGCAGTATTTT. The encoded protein is CASSLREKAGGPDTQYF. The V call is TRBV4-2, the J call TRBJ2-3; 9 bases map to TRBD2. Germline values: CDR1 LGHNA, CDR2 YNFKEQ. After removal of 4 bases from V and 4 bases from J, the junction contained 12 bases not matched to a gene. The CDR3 has 17 amino acids.

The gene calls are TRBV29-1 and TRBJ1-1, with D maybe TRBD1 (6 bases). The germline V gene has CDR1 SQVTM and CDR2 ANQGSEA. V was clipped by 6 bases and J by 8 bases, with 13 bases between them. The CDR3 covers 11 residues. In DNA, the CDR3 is TGCAGCGTGATTGAAACAGGGGAAGCTTTCTTT. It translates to CSVIETGEAFF.

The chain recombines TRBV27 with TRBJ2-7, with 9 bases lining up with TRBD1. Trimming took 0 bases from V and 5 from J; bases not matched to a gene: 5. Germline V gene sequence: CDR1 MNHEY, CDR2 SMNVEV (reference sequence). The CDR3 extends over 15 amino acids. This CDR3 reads CASSLSWDRAHEQYF. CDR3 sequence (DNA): TGTGCCAGCAGTTTATCGTGGGACAGGGCCCACGAGCAGTACTTC.

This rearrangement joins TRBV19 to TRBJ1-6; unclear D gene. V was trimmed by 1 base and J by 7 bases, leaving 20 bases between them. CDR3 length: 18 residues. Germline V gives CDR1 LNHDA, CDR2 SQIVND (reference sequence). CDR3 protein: CASSIVSFSTAGNSPLHF. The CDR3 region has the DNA TGTGCCAGTAGTATAGTCTCGTTCTCCACGGCTGGGAATTCACCCCTCCACTTT.

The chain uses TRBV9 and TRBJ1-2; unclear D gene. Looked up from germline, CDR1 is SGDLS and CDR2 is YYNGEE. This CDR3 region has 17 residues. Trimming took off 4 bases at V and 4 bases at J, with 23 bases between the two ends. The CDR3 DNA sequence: TGTGCCAGCAGCACTACCTCTCGGATCCGCCCCGGCTATGGCTACACCTTC. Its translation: CASSTTSRIRPGYGYTF.

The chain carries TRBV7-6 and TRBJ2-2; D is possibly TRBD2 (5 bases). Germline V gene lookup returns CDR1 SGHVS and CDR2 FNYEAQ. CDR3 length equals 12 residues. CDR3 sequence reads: CAAAADTGELFF. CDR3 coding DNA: TGTGCAGCGGCGGCAGACACCGGGGAGCTGTTTTTT.

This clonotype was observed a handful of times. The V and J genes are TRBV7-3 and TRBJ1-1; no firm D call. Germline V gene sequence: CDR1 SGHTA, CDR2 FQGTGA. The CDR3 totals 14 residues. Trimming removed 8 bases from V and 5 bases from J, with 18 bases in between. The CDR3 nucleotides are TGTGCCAGCGGTCACGACGGGGAGGGTACTGAAGCTTTCTTT. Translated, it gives CASGHDGEGTEAFF.

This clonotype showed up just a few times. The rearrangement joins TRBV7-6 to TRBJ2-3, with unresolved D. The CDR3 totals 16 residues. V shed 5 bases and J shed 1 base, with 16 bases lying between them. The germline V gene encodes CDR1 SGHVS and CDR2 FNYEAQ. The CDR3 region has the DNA TGTGCCAGCAGCCCCAACCGAGGACGGGGCACAGATACGCAGTATTTT. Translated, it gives CASSPNRGRGTDTQYF.

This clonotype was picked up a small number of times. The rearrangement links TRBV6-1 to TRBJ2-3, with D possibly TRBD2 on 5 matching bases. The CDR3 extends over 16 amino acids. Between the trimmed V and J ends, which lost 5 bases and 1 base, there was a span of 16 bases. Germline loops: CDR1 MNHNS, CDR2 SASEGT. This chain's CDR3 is CASSSRLEEGTDTQYF. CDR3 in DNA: TGTGCCAGCAGTTCCCGACTGGAGGAGGGCACAGATACGCAGTATTTT.

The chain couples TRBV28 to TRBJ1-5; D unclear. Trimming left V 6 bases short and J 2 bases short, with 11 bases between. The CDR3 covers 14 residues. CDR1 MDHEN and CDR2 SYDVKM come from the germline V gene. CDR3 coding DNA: TGTGCCAGCAGCCGCGAGGCTGGCAATCAGCCCCAGCATTTT. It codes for CASSREAGNQPQHF.

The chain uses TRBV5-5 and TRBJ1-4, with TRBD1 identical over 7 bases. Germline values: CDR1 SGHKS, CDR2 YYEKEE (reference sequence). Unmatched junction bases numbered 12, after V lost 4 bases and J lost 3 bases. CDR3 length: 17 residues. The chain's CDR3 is CASSPPRGAYANEKLFF. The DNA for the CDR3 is TGTGCCAGCAGCCCACCCAGGGGGGCGTACGCTAATGAAAAACTGTTTTTT.

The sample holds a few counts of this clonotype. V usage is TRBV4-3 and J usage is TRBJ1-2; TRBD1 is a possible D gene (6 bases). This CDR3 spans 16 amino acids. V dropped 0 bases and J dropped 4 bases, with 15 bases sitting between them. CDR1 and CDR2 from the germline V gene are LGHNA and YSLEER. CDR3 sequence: CASSQDLGRGGYGYTF. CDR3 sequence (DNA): TGCGCCAGCAGCCAAGATCTGGGCAGGGGTGGCTATGGCTACACCTTC.

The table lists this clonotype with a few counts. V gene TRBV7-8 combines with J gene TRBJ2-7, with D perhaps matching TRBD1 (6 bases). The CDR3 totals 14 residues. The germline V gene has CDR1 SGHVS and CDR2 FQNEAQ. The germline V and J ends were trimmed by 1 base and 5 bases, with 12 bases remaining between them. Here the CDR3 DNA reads TGTGCCAGCAGCTTAGTGCAGGGGAGCAACGAGCAGTACTTC. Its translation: CASSLVQGSNEQYF. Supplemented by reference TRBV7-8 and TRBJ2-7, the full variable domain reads GAGVSQSPRYKVAKRGQDVALRCDPISGHVSLFWYQQALGQGPEFLTYFQNEAQLDKSGLPSDRFFAERPEGSVSTLKIQRTQQEDSAVYLCASSLVQGSNEQYFGPGTRLTVT.

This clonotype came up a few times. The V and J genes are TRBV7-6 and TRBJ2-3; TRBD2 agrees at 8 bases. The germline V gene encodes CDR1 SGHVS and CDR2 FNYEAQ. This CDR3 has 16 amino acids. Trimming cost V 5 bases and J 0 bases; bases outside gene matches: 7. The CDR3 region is CASSPPGGASTDTQYF. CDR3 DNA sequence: TGTGCCAGCAGCCCCCCGGGGGGGGCTAGCACAGATACGCAGTATTTT. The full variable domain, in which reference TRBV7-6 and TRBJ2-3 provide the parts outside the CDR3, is GAGVSQSPRYKVTKRGQDVALRCDPISGHVSLYWYRQALGQGPEFLTYFNYEAQQDKSGLPNDRFSAERPEGSISTLTIQRTEQRDSAMYRCASSPPGGASTDTQYFGPGTRLTVL.

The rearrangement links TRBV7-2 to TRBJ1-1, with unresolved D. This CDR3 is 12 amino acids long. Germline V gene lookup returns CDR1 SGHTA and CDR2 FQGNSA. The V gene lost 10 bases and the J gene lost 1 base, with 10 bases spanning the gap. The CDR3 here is CATPIGNTEAFF. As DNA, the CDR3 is TGTGCCACCCCGATAGGGAACACTGAAGCTTTCTTT.

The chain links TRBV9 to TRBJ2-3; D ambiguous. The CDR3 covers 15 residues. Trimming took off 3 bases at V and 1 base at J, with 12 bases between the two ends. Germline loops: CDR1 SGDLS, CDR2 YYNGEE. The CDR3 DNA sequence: TGTGCCAGCAGCGCCTACTCCCGGGGCACAGATACGCAGTATTTT. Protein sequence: CASSAYSRGTDTQYF.

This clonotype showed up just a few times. For the CDR3, the DNA is TGTGCCAGCACTCCATTGGGACAGCCTTCGGGGTCTGAGACCCAGTACTTC. Residues: CASTPLGQPSGSETQYF. The rearrangement uses TRBV6-5 and TRBJ2-5; TRBD1 agrees at 7 bases. Germline V gene data show CDR1 as MNHEY and CDR2 as SVGAGI. This CDR3 is built from 17 residues. V was clipped by 7 bases and J by 5 bases; unmatched bases: 19.

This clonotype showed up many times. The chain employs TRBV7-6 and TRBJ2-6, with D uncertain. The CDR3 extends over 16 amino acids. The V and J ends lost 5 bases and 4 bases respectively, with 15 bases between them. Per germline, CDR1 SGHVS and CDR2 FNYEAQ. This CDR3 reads CASSLGVEPGANVLTF. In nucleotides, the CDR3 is TGTGCCAGCAGCCTTGGCGTGGAGCCCGGGGCCAACGTCCTGACTTTC.

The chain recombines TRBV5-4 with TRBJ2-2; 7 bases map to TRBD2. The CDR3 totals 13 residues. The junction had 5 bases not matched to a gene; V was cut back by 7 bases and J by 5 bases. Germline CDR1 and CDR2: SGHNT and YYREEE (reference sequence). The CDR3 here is CASWGGGTGELFF. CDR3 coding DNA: TGTGCCAGCTGGGGGGGAGGAACCGGGGAGCTGTTTTTT.

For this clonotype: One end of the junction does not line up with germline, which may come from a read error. CDR3 DNA: TGTGCCAGCAGCCAAGGGTTGGTAAAGACCCGGTACTTC. Translation gives CASSQGLVKTRYF. The chain has TRBV4-1 and TRBJ2-5; D is unclear. CDR1 and CDR2 (germline): MGHRA, YSYEKL. The CDR3 loop spans 13 amino acids.

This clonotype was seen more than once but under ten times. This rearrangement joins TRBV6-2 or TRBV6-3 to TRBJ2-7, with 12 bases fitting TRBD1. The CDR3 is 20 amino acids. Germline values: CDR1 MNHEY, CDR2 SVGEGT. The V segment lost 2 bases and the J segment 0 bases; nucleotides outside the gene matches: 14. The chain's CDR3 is CASSYKLGQGASRSSYEQYV. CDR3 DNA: TGTGCCAGCAGTTACAAGTTGGGACAGGGGGCGTCTCGTTCCTCCTACGAGCAGTACGTC.

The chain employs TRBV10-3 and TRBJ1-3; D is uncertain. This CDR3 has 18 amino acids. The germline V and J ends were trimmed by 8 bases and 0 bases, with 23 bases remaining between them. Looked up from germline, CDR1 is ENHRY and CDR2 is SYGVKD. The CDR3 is CAIGLRSHTPSSGNTIYF. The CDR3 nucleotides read TGTGCCATCGGACTGAGATCTCACACACCTAGCTCTGGAAACACCATATATTTT.